This is a list of T cell receptor beta chains from one sample in a study of vaccination and CD4 T cells after COVID-19. These receptors have no known antigen. Each CDR3 protein is one row after TCRdb ran MiXCR on the PCR reads. In the table there are about 29,000 distinct CDR3 sequences, about 66% of which are singletons. The sample consisted of CD4+ T cells from blood, cultured in vitro, taken after SARS-CoV-2 vaccination. Receptors were obtained from a human donor who received a COVID-19 vaccine. Both conserved end residues are part of each CDR3. The order of the fields is V gene, clone size, J gene, CDR3 length, D gene, CDR3 DNA, CDR3 protein. The D gene is left open where the match is weak. Size is omitted from some rows. Given values are once, few, many or a class for expanded clones.

TRBV20-1	few	TRBJ1-2	15	TRBD1	TGCAGTGCTAGAGCCAGACAGGGGGCAGCCTATGGCTACACCTTC	CSARARQGAAYGYTF
TRBV7-8	.	TRBJ2-1	14	TRBD1	TGTGCCAGCAGGACAGGGGGGTCCTACAATGAGCAGTTCTTC	CASRTGGSYNEQFF
TRBV6-5	.	TRBJ1-2	14	.	TGTGCCAGCAGTTCATCGACACTTAACTATGGCTACACCTTC	CASSSSTLNYGYTF
TRBV7-3	.	TRBJ1-3	14	TRBD1	TGTGCCAGCAGCCTCGGGACAGATGGAAACACCATATATTTT	CASSLGTDGNTIYF
TRBV27	few	TRBJ1-1	14	.	TGTGCCAGCAGTACGCGTGTTGAGGGGACTGAAGCTTTCTTT	CASSTRVEGTEAFF
TRBV24-1	few	TRBJ2-1	18	TRBD2	TGTGCCACCAGTTTTGATAGGACTAGCGGGGACCCAGGCAATGAGCAGTTCTTC	CATSFDRTSGDPGNEQFF
TRBV2	.	TRBJ2-5	13	.	TGTGCCAGCGGCACGGGGTTCCAAGAGACCCAGTACTTC	CASGTGFQETQYF
TRBV20-1	.	TRBJ2-5	13	.	TGCAGTGCTAGTGGCGGGGCGGTTGAGACCCAGTACTTC	CSASGGAVETQYF
TRBV6-5	.	TRBJ2-7	14	.	TGTGCCAGCAGTTACGACAGGCAGCTCTACGAGCAGTACTTC	CASSYDRQLYEQYF
TRBV6-1	.	TRBJ2-7	11	.	TGTGCCAGCAGGTCCCCCTACGAGCAGTACTTC	CASRSPYEQYF
TRBV20-1	.	TRBJ1-1	12	TRBD1	TGCAGTGCCGGACAGGGTGCGGCTGAAGCTTTCTTT	CSAGQGAAEAFF
TRBV15	.	TRBJ2-3	14	TRBD1	TGTGCCACCGAAAGGGACAGGCGCACAGATACGCAGTATTTT	CATERDRRTDTQYF
TRBV6-1	.	TRBJ2-3	17	.	TGTGCCAGCCGCCTCGGGTCAGGGGCACGTTTCACAGATACGCAGTATTTT	CASRLGSGARFTDTQYF
TRBV7-3	once	TRBJ1-3	17	.	TGTGCCGGCAGCTTAAGGACGACAGCTAAATATGGAAACACCATATATTTT	CAGSLRTTAKYGNTIYF
TRBV27	few	TRBJ2-4	14	.	TGTGCCAGCGCCAGGGGGGTAGCCAAAAACATTCAGTACTTC	CASARGVAKNIQYF
TRBV30	.	TRBJ2-1	13	.	TGTGCCTGGAGTCCGGGCGGGCCAAATGAGCAGTTCTTC	CAWSPGGPNEQFF
TRBV30	.	TRBJ2-2	14	.	TGTGCCTGGAGTGCTGGGCGGAACACCGGGGAGCTGTTTTTT	CAWSAGRNTGELFF
TRBV6-1	few	TRBJ1-5	12	.	TGTGCCAGCAGATCGAGGGGGGGGGCCCAGCATTTT	CASRSRGGAQHF
TRBV19	few	TRBJ1-1	14	TRBD1	TGTGCCAGTAGTTCCCGGGACAGGAACACTGAAGCTTTCTTT	CASSSRDRNTEAFF
TRBV2	few	TRBJ2-6	17	TRBD2	TGTGCCAGCAGCCGACTAGCGGGGGGGACTGGGGCCAACGTCCTGACTTTC	CASSRLAGGTGANVLTF
TRBV6-1	.	TRBJ1-3	15	.	TGTGCCAGCAGCCCCGGACGGAACTCTGGAAACACCATATATTTT	CASSPGRNSGNTIYF
TRBV29-1	.	TRBJ2-7	13	.	TGCAGCGTTGGGCTGGTCGGACGTTACGAGCAGTACTTC	CSVGLVGRYEQYF
TRBV6-5	few	TRBJ1-6	13	.	TGTGCCAGCAGTTACACGAGGGAATCACCCCTCCACTTT	CASSYTRESPLHF
TRBV7-2	.	TRBJ2-3	18	.	TGTGCCAGCAGCGAGACGATGACGAAGGGGTTGAGCACAGATACGCAGTATTTT	CASSETMTKGLSTDTQYF
TRBV30	.	TRBJ1-2	13	.	TGTGCCTGGAGAAGGGCAGGTGTGAATGGCTACACCTTC	CAWRRAGVNGYTF
TRBV3-1	.	TRBJ2-2	14	.	TGTGCCAGCAGCCAAGGTTGGAACACCGGGGAGCTGTTTTTT	CASSQGWNTGELFF
TRBV5-4	.	TRBJ1-2	13	.	TGTGCCAGCAGCTTTTTAGGTACCTATGGCTACACCTTC	CASSFLGTYGYTF
TRBV6-1	.	TRBJ2-2	13	.	TGTGCCAGCCCTAATGAGTACACCGGGGAGCTGTTTTTT	CASPNEYTGELFF
TRBV10-3	.	TRBJ2-7	13	.	TGTGCCATCAGGGGGGGACTCGAGTACGAGCAGTACTTC	CAIRGGLEYEQYF
TRBV19	few	TRBJ2-2	17	TRBD1	TGTGCCAGTAGTATAGGAGGGGGCGCGGGGAACACCGGGGAGCTGTTTTTT	CASSIGGGAGNTGELFF
TRBV2	.	TRBJ1-6	14	TRBD1	TGTGCCAGCACGAACAGGGGCGCCGATTCACCCCTCCACTTT	CASTNRGADSPLHF
TRBV18	.	TRBJ1-1	14	.	TGTGCCAGCTCACCGGCAGGGGATGACACTGAAGCTTTCTTT	CASSPAGDDTEAFF
TRBV30	.	TRBJ2-3	13	.	TGTGCCTGGAGCGGGATTAACGGAGATACGCAGTATTTT	CAWSGINGDTQYF
TRBV2	.	TRBJ1-2	13	.	TGTGCCAGCACGTCGACAACCACCTATGGCTACACCTTC	CASTSTTTYGYTF
TRBV5-4	.	TRBJ2-3	18	TRBD2	TGTGCCAGCAGCCCGGGACTAGCGGGGGCTGGCCCGGCAGATACGCAGTATTTT	CASSPGLAGAGPADTQYF
TRBV5-1	.	TRBJ2-3	16	.	TGCGCCAGCAGCTTGGCCGGCGAGTATAGCACAGATACGCAGTATTTT	CASSLAGEYSTDTQYF
TRBV7-3	.	TRBJ2-2	14	.	TGTGCCAGCAGCCCTAGCGTCGCCACCGGGGAGCTGTTTTTT	CASSPSVATGELFF
TRBV7-8	few	TRBJ1-1	13	.	TGTGCCAGCAGCTTAGATCCCCTGGCTGAAGCTTTCTTT	CASSLDPLAEAFF
TRBV10-2	.	TRBJ2-1	15	TRBD2	TGCGCCAGCAGTGAGCGCAGCGGGGGGTACAATGAGCAGTTCTTC	CASSERSGGYNEQFF
TRBV7-6	.	TRBJ1-1	13	.	TGTGCCAGCAGCCCTGCGTGGGACACTGAAGCTTTCTTT	CASSPAWDTEAFF
TRBV11-3	.	TRBJ1-1	15	TRBD1	TGTGCCAGCAGCCCCGGGACAGGGGGGGACACTGAAGCTTTCTTT	CASSPGTGGDTEAFF
TRBV19	.	TRBJ1-6	14	.	TGTGCCAGTAAACAGGGAGCTGATAATTCACCCCTCCACTTT	CASKQGADNSPLHF
TRBV19	.	TRBJ1-4	16	.	TGTGCCAGTAGTCCCCGACAGATTGCAACTAATGAAAAACTGTTTTTT	CASSPRQIATNEKLFF
TRBV7-9	.	TRBJ1-1	16	TRBD1	TGTGCCAGCAGCACTGGGACAGGCTTAAGGAACACTGAAGCTTTCTTT	CASSTGTGLRNTEAFF
TRBV20-1	.	TRBJ1-6	13	.	TGCAGTGCTAGAGAGGCAAATAATTCACCCCTCCACTTT	CSAREANNSPLHF
TRBV21-1	.	TRBJ2-7	15	.	TGTGCCAGCAGCACGAAGGGTAGGGTTCCCTACGAGCAGTACTTC	CASSTKGRVPYEQYF
TRBV20-1	.	TRBJ2-3	15	TRBD2	TGCAGTGCTACGACTAGCGGGGAAGTGACAGATACGCAGTATTTT	CSATTSGEVTDTQYF
TRBV25-1	.	TRBJ2-6	15	TRBD1	TGTGCCAGCGGAGGGACAGGGGCTGGGGCCAACGTCCTGACTTTC	CASGGTGAGANVLTF
TRBV6-1	.	TRBJ1-5	13	.	TGTGCCAACTCCGGGGAACGCAATCAGCCCCAGCATTTT	CANSGERNQPQHF
TRBV7-9	.	TRBJ2-1	13	.	TGTGCCAGCAGCTTAGCGAGTGGCTTTGAGCAGTTCTTC	CASSLASGFEQFF
TRBV20-1	.	TRBJ1-5	15	.	TGCAGTGCTAGTCGTGGAGTTTCAGAAGGACAGCCCCAGCATTTT	CSASRGVSEGQPQHF
TRBV6-5	.	TRBJ2-5	18	TRBD1	TGTGCCAGCAGTTACTGGGGACAGGGGGCTCCCCACCAAGAGACCCAGTACTTC	CASSYWGQGAPHQETQYF
TRBV27	.	TRBJ1-6	15	.	TGTGCCAGCAGTCGGAGTCAGGGGCATAATTCACCCCTCCACTTT	CASSRSQGHNSPLHF